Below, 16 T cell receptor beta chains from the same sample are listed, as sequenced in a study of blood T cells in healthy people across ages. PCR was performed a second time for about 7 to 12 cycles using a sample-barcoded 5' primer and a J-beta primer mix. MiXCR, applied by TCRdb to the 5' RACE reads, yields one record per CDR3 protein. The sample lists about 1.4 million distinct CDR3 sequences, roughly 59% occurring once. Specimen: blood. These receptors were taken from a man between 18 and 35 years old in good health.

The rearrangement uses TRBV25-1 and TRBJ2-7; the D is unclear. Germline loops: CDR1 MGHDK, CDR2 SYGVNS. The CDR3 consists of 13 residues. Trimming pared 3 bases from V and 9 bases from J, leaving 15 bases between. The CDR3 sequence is CASSDSYRGGQYF. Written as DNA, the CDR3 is TGTGCCAGCAGTGACTCATACCGAGGCGGGCAGTACTTC.

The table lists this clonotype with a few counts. CDR3 bases: TGTGCCAGCAGATTGGGACAGGGGCTGACTAATTCACCCCTCCACTTT. Translation gives CASRLGQGLTNSPLHF. The V call is TRBV14, the J call TRBJ1-6; 10 positions agree with TRBD1. The CDR3 is 16 amino acids. Germline V gene lookup returns CDR1 SGHDN and CDR2 FVKESK. J gave up 6 bases and V 6 bases, and 8 bases lay outside the gene matches.

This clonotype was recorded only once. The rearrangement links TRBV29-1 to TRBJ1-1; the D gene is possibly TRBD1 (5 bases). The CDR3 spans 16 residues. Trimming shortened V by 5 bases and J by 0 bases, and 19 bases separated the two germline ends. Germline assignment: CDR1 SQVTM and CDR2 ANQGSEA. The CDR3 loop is CSVSSGGKGMNTEAFF. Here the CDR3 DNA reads TGCAGCGTTAGTTCGGGGGGAAAAGGGATGAACACTGAAGCTTTCTTT.

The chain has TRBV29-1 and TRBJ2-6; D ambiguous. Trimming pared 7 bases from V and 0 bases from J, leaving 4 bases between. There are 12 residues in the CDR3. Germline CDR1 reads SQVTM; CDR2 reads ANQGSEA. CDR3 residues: CSAGSGANVLTF. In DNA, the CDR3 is TGCAGCGCCGGCTCTGGGGCCAACGTCCTGACTTTC.

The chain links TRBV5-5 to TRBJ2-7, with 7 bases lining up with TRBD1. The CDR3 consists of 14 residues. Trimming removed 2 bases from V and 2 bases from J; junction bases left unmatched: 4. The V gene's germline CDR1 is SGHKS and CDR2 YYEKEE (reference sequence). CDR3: CASSFQQGPYEQYF. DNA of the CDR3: TGTGCCAGCAGCTTCCAACAGGGGCCCTACGAGCAGTACTTC.

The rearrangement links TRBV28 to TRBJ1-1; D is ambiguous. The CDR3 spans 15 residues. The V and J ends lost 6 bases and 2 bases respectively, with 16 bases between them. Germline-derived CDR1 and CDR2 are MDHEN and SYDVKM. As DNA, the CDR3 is TGTGCCAGCAGGCATGACCCGGGGTATAACACTGAAGCTTTCTTT. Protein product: CASRHDPGYNTEAFF.

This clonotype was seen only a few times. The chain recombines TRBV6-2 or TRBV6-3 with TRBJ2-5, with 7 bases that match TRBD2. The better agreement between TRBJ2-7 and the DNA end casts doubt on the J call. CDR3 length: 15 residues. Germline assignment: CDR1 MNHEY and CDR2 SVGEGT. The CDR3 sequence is CASSYGTTFTGEQYF. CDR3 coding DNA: TGTGCCAGCAGTTACGGGACTACATTCACCGGCGAGCAGTACTTC.

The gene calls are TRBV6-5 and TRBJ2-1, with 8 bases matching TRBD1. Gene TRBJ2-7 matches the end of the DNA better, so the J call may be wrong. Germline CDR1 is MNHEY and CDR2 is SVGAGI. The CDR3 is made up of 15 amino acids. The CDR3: CASSGLRTGWHEQYF. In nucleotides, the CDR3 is TGTGCCAGCAGCGGACTCCGGACAGGGTGGCATGAGCAGTACTTC.

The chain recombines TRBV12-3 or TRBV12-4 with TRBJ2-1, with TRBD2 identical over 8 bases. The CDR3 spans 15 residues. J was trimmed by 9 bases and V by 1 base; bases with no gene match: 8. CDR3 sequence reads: CASSLGPAGVSEQFF. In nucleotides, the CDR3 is TGTGCCAGCAGTTTAGGTCCAGCGGGAGTATCTGAGCAGTTCTTC.

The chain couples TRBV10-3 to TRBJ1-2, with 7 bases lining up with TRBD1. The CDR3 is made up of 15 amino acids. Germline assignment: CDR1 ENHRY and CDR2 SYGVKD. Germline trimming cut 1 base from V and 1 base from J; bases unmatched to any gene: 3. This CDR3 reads CAISEFRGNNYGYTF. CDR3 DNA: TGTGCCATCAGTGAGTTCAGGGGGAATAACTATGGCTACACCTTC.

CDR3 protein: CSVSGRDSYEQYF. CDR3 coding DNA: TGCAGTGTTAGCGGGAGGGATTCCTACGAGCAGTACTTC. V and J are TRBV20-1 and TRBJ2-4, with 11 nucleotides matching TRBD2. The J call may be mistaken, given a closer DNA end match to TRBJ2-7. CDR3 length: 13 amino acids. From germline, CDR1 is DFQATT and CDR2 SNEGSKA (reference sequence).

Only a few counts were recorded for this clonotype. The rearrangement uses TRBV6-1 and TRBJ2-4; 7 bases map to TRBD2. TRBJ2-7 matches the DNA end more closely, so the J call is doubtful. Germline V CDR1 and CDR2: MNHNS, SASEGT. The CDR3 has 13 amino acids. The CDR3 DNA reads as TGTGCCAGTCGAAGGGGAGGGGTGAACGAGCAGTACTTC. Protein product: CASRRGGVNEQYF.

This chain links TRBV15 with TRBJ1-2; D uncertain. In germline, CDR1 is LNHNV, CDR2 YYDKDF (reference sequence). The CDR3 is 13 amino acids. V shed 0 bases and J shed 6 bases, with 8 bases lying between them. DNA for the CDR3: TGTGCCACCAGCAGAGATGAAGGAGATGGCTACACCTTC. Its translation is CATSRDEGDGYTF.

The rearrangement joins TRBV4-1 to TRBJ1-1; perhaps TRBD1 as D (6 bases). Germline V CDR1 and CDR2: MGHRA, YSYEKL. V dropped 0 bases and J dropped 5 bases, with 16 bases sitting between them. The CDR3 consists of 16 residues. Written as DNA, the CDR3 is TGCGCCAGCAGCCAAGACACGAACAGGGTCCGGACTGAAGCTTTCTTT. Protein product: CASSQDTNRVRTEAFF.

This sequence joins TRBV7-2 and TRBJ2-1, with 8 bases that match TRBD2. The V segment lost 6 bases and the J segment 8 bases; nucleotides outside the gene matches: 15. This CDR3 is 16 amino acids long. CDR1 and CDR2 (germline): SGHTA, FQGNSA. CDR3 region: CASRKERGPPQDEQFF. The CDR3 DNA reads TGTGCCAGCAGGAAAGAGCGGGGGCCCCCCCAGGATGAGCAGTTCTTC.

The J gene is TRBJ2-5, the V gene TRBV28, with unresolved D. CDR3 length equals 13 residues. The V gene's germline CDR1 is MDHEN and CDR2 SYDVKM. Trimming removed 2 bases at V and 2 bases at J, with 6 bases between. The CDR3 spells CASSLEQQETQYF. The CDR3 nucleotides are TGTGCCAGCAGTTTAGAACAGCAAGAGACCCAGTACTTC.